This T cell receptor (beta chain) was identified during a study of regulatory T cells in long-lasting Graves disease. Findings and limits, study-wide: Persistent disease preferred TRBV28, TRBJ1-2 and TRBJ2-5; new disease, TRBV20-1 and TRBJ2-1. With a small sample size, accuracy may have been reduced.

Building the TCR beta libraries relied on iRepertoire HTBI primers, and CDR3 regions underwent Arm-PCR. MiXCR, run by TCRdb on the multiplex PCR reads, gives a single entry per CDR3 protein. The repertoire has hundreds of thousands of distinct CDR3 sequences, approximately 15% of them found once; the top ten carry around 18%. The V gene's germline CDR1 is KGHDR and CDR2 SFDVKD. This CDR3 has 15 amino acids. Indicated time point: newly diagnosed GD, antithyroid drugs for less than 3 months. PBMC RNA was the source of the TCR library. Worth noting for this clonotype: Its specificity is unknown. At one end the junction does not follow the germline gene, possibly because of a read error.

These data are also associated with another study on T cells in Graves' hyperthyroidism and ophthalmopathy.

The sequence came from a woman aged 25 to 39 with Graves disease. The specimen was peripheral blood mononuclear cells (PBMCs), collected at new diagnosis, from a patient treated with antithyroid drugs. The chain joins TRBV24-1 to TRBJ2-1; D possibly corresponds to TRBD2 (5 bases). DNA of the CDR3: TGTGCCACCGGTGAGGTTGGTGTGGGAGTTAATGAGCAGTTCTTC. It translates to CATGEVGVGVNEQFF.